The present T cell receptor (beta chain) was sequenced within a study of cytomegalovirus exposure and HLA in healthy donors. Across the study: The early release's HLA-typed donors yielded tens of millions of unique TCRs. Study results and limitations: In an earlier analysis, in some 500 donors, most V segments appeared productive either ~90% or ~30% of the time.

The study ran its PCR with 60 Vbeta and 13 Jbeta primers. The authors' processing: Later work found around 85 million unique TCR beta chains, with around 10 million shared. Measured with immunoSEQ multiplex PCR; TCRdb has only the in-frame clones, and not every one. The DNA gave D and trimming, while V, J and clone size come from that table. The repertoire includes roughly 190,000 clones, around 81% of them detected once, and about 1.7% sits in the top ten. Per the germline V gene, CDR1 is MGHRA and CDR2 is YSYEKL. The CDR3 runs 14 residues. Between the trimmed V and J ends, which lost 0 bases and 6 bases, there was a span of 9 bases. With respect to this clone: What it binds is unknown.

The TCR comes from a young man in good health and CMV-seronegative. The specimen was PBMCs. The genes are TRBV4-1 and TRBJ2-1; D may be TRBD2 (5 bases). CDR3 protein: CASSQEEVSNEQFF. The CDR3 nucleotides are TGCGCCAGCAGCCAAGAGGAGGTTTCCAATGAGCAGTTCTTC.